A selection of T cell receptor beta chains follows, all from one sample in a study of blood T cell repertoires in COVID-19. Clones were read by immunoSEQ multiplex PCR, and TCRdb kept only the in-frame ones, dropping some. The profile shows fewer than 350,000 clones, around 90% of them singletons. The material sequenced was PBMCs or T cells enriched from blood (not recorded which). All receptors come from a man in his 60s who had recovered from COVID-19. The CDR3 runs from the conserved cysteine through the conserved F or W. D genes are given only for firm matches. The size entry is marked missing in some rows and otherwise reads once, few, many or a size class.

V	D	size	J	CDR3	DNA
TRBV20-1	-	-	TRBJ2-7	CSASHGYEQYF	TGCAGTGCTTCGCACGGCTACGAGCAGTACTTC
TRBV27	-	-	TRBJ2-2	CASRPTTGNTGELFF	TGTGCCAGCAGACCTACGACGGGGAACACCGGGGAGCTGTTTTTT
TRBV10-1	-	-	TRBJ2-1	CASSEGGASSYNEQFF	TGCGCCAGCAGCGAAGGCGGCGCAAGCTCCTACAATGAGCAGTTCTTC
TRBV18	-	-	TRBJ2-1	CASSPPNSDYNEQFF	TGTGCCAGCTCACCACCAAATTCAGACTACAATGAGCAGTTCTTC
TRBV27	TRBD1	-	TRBJ1-4	CASSSTGGHEKLFF	TGTGCCAGCAGTTCGACAGGGGGCCATGAAAAACTGTTTTTT
TRBV5-3	TRBD2	once	TRBJ2-7	CARRPKNGRLSEQYF	TGTGCCAGAAGACCAAAAAACGGGAGGCTGTCGGAGCAGTACTTC
TRBV5-1	TRBD2	-	TRBJ2-3	CASSSMTSGRAASRTDTQYF	TGCGCCAGCAGCTCGATGACTAGCGGGAGGGCCGCGTCCCGCACAGATACGCAGTATTTT
TRBV28	-	-	TRBJ1-2	CASSLEGDYGYTF	TGTGCCAGCAGTTTAGAGGGTGACTATGGCTACACCTTC
TRBV28	-	once	TRBJ1-2	CASRVSTNYGYTF	TGTGCCAGCAGGGTCAGTACTAACTATGGCTACACCTTC
TRBV9	TRBD2	-	TRBJ2-3	CASSVVQREGQRRKTDTQYF	TGTGCCAGCAGCGTAGTTCAGCGGGAGGGCCAGCGAAGGAAGACAGATACGCAGTATTTT
TRBV7-8	TRBD2	once	TRBJ2-3	CASSWRTRREGTQYF	TGTGCCAGCAGCTGGAGGACTAGACGGGAAGGTACGCAGTATTTT
TRBV14	-	-	TRBJ1-4	CASSQITGTVNEKLFF	TGTGCCAGCAGCCAAATCACAGGCACTGTAAATGAAAAACTGTTTTTT
TRBV5-4	TRBD1	once	TRBJ1-5	CASSPDRGDNQPQHF	TGTGCCAGCAGCCCTGACAGGGGCGACAATCAGCCCCAGCATTTT
TRBV7-3	-	once	TRBJ2-5	CASSLTTQGLETQYF	TGTGCCAGCAGCTTAACAACCCAGGGGCTAGAGACCCAGTACTTC
TRBV14	-	-	TRBJ2-1	CASSQYTGQGGYNEQFF	TGTGCCAGCAGCCAATATACCGGGCAGGGTGGGTACAATGAGCAGTTCTTC
TRBV29-1	TRBD1	-	TRBJ1-2	CSVSDRLDGYTF	TGCAGCGTTTCGGACAGGCTCGATGGCTACACCTTC
TRBV5-1	TRBD2	-	TRBJ2-7	CASSPNSGGSSYEQYF	TGCGCCAGCAGCCCCAATAGCGGGGGGAGCTCCTACGAGCAGTACTTC
TRBV2	TRBD1	-	TRBJ1-4	CASRDRVGEKLFF	TGTGCCAGCAGGGACAGGGTGGGGGAAAAACTGTTTTTT